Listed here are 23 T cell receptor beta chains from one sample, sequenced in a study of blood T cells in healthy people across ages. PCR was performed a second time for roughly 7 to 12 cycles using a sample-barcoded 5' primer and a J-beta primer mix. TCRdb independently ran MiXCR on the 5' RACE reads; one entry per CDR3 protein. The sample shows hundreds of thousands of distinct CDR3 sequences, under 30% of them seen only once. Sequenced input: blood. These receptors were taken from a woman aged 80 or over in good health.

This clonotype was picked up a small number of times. CDR3 coding DNA: TGCGCCAGCACCCACGGGAACCCCTACGAGCAGTACTTC. Its translation is CASTHGNPYEQYF. The chain recombines TRBV5-1 with TRBJ2-7; a possible D gene is TRBD2 (5 bases). This CDR3 contains 13 residues. Germline-derived CDR1 and CDR2 are SGHRS and YFSETQ. V lost 6 bases, J lost 2 bases, and 12 bases lay in between. The full variable domain, its missing parts supplied by reference TRBV5-1 and TRBJ2-7, is KAGVTQTPRYLIKTRGQQVTLSCSPISGHRSVSWYQQTPGQGLQFLFEYFSETQRNKGNFPGRFSGRQFSNSRSEMNVSTLELGDSALYLCASTHGNPYEQYFGPGTRLTVT.

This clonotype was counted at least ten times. CDR3 region: CASSPLSGGSQETQYF. DNA for the CDR3: TGTGCCAGCAGCCCACTCAGCGGGGGTTCCCAAGAGACCCAGTACTTC. This chain joins TRBV5-6 and TRBJ2-5; 8 nucleotides align to TRBD2. Germline CDR1 and CDR2: SGHDT and YYEEEE. V shed 4 bases, J shed 1 base, and the junction held 9 bases outside the gene matches. This CDR3 is built from 16 residues.

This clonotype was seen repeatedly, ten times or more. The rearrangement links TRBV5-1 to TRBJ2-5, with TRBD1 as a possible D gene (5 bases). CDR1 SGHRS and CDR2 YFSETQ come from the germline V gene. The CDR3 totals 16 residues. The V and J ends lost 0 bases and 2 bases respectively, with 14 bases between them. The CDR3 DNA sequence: TGCGCCAGCAGCTTGGATGAAGGGGTTAGGCAAGAGACCCAGTACTTC. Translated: CASSLDEGVRQETQYF.

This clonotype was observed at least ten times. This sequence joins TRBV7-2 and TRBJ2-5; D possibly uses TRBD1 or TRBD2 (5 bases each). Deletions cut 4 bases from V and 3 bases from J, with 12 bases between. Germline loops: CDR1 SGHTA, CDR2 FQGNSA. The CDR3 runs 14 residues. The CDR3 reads CASSSGTNKETQYF. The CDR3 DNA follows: TGTGCCAGCAGCTCCGGGACGAACAAAGAGACCCAGTACTTC.

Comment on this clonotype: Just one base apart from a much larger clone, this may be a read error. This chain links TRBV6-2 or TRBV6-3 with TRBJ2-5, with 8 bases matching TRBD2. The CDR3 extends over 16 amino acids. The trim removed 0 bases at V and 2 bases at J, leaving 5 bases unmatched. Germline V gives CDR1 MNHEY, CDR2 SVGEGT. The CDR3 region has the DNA TGTGCCAGCAGTTACTCGATTGGCGGGGGGCAAGAGACCCAGTACTTC. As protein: CASSYSIGGGQETQYF.

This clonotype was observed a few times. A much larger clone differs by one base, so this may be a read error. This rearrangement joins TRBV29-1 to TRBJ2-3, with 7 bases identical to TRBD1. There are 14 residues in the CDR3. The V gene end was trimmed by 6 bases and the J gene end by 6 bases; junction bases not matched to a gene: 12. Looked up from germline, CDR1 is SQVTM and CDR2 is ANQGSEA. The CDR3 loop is CSVAGQVGSDTQYF. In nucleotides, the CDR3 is TGCAGCGTCGCCGGACAGGTGGGGAGCGATACGCAGTATTTT.

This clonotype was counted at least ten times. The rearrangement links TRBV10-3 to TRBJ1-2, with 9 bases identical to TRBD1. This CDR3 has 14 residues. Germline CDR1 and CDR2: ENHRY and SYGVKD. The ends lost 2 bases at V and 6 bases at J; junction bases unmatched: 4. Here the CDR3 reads CAISEPGQGNGYTF. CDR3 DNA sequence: TGTGCCATCAGTGAGCCGGGACAGGGAAATGGCTACACCTTC.

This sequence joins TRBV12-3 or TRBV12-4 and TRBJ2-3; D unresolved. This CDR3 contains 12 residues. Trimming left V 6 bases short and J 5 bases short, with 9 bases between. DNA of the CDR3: TGTGCCAGCAGAGTGCGAGTAGATACGCAGTATTTT. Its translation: CASRVRVDTQYF.

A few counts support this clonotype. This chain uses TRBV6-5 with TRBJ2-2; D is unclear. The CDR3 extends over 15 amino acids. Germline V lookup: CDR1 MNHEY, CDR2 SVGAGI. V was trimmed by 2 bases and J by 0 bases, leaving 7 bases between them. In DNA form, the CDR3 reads TGTGCCAGCAGTTACACAGCCCCGAACACCGGGGAGCTGTTTTTT. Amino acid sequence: CASSYTAPNTGELFF.

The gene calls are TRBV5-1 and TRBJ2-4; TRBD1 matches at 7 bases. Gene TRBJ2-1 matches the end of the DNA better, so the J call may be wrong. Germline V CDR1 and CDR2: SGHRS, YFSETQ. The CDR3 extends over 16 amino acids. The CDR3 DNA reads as TGCGCCAGCAGCTTGGCACAGGGGTCAGCCAAAAACATTCAGTTCTTC. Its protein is CASSLAQGSAKNIQFF.

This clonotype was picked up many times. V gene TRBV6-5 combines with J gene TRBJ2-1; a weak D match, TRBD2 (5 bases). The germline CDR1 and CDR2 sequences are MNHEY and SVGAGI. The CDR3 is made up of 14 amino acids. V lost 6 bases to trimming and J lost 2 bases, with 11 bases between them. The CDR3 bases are TGTGCCAGCAGCCCCAGAGCGGCCTACAATGAGCAGTTCTTC. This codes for CASSPRAAYNEQFF.

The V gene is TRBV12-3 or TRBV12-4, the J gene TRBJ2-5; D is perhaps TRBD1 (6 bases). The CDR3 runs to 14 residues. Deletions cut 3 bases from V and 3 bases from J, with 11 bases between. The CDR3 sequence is CASSFPGVKETQYF. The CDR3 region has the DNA TGTGCCAGCAGTTTCCCAGGGGTTAAAGAGACCCAGTACTTC.

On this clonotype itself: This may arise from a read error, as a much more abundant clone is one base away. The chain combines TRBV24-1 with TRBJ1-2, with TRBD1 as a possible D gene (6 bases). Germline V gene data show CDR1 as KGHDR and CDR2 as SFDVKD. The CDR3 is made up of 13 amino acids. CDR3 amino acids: CVTSVTGRQGYTF. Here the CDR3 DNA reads TGTGTCACCAGCGTTACAGGGAGGCAGGGCTACACCTTC.

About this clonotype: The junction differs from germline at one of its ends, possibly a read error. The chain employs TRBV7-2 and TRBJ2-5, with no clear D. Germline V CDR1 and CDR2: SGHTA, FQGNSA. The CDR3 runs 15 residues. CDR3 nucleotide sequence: TGTGCCAGCAGCCCCCGCTACCGGTCCCAAGAGACCCAGTTTTTC. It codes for CASSPRYRSQETQFF.

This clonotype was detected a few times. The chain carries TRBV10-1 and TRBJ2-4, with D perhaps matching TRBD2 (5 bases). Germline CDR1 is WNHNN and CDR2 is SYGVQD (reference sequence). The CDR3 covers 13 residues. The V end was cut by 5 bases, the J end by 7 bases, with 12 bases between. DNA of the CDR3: TGCGCCAGCAGTCCTCCGGGAAGCAACATTCAGTACTTC. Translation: CASSPPGSNIQYF.

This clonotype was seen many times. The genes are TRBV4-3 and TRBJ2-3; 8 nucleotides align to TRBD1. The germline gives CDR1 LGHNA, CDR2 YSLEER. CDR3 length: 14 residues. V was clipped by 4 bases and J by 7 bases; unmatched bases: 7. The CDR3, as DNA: TGCGCCAGCAGCCCCGGACAGGGTCTAAATACGCAGTATTTT. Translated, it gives CASSPGQGLNTQYF.

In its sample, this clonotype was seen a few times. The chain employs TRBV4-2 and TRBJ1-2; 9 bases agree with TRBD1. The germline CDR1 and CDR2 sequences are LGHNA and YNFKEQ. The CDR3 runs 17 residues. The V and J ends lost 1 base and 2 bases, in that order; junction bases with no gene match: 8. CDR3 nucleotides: TGTGCCAGCAGCCAAGTATGGAAGACAGGGGGAAACTATGGCTACACCTTC. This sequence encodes CASSQVWKTGGNYGYTF.

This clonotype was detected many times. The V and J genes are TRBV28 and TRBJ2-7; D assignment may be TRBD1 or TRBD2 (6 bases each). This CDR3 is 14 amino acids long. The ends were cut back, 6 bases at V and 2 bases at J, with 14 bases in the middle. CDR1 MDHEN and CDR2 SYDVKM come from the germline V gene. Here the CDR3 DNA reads TGTGCCAGCAGCTTAACGGGGGCTGCCTACGAGCAGTACTTC. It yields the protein CASSLTGAAYEQYF.

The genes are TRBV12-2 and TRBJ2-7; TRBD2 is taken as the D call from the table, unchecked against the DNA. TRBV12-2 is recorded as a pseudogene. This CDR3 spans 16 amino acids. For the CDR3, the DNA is TGTGCAAGTCGCTTAATCGGTCGCGGCAGGTCCTCAAAGCAGTACTTC. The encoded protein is CASRLIGRGRSSKQYF.

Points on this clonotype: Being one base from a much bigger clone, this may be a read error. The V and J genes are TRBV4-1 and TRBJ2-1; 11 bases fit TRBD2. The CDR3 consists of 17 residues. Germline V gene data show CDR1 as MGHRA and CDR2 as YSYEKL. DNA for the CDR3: TGCGCCAGCAGCCACCCGGGGGGGACTAGCGGTCACAATGAGCGGTTCTTC. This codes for CASSHPGGTSGHNERFF.

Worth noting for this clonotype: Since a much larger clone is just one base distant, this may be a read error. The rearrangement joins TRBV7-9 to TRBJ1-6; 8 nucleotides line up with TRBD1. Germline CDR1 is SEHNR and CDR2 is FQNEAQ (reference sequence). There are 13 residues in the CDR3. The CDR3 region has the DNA TGTGCCAGCTTAGGACAGGGTAATTCACCCCCCCACTTT. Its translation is CASLGQGNSPPHF. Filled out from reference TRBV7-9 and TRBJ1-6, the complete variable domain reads DTGVSQNPRHKITKRGQNVTFRCDPISEHNRLYWYRQTLGQGPEFLTYFQNEAQLEKSRLLSDRFSAERPKGSFSTLEIQRTEQGDSAMYLCASLGQGNSPPHFGNGTRLTVT.

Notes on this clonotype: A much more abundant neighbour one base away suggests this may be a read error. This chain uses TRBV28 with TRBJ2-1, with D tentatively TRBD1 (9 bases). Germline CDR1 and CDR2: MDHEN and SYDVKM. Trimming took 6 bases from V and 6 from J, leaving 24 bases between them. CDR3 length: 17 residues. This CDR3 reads CASSSLAGTGTSNEQFF. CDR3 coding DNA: TGTGCCAGCAGCTCCCTAGCTGGGACAGGGACTAGCAATGAGCAGTTCTTC.

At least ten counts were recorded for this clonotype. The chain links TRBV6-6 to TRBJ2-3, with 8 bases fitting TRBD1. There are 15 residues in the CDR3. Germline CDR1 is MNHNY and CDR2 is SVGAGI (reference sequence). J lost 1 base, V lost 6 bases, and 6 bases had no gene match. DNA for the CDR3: TGTGCCAGCAGAGACAGGGGAGGCGGCACAGATACGCAGTATTTT. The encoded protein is CASRDRGGGTDTQYF.